This TCR beta chain was sequenced during a study of response to subunit inactivated influenza vaccine. One entry per CDR3 protein, called by TCRdb with MiXCR from the RT-PCR reads. The profile shows hundreds of thousands of distinct CDR3 sequences, around a sixth of them singletons. Study outcomes and limitations: Few new T cells, the authors suggested, are recruited by each seasonal influenza vaccination.

This clonotype showed up just a few times. The antigen is unknown. Looked up from germline, CDR1 is GTSNPN and CDR2 is SVGIG (reference sequence). The CDR3 is 15 residues long. Trimming took off 5 bases at V and 2 bases at J, with 15 bases between the two ends. This TCR came from a man between 50 and 59 years old who received an inactivated influenza vaccine. The sample in question was PBMCs from blood, obtained about 11 days after vaccination. This chain uses TRBV30 with TRBJ2-2; D unresolved. Here the CDR3 reads CAWGSGSYNTGELFF. CDR3 sequence (DNA): TGTGCCTGGGGGTCGGGTTCTTATAACACCGGGGAGCTGTTTTTT.